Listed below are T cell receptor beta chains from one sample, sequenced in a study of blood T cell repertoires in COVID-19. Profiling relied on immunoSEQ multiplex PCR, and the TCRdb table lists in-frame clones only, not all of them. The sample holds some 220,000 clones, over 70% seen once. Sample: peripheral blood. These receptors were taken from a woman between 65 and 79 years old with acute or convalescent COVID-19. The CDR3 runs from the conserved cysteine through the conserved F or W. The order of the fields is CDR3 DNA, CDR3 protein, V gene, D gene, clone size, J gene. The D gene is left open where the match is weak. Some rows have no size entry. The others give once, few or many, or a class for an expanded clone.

DNA: TGTGCCAGCAGCTCCGGGGTCACCGGGGAGCTGTTTTTT
CDR3: CASSSGVTGELFF
V: TRBV6-6
D: NA
size: few
J: TRBJ2-2

DNA: TGTGCCAGCAGCTTCGACAGGAGCTCCTACGAGCAGTACTTC
CDR3: CASSFDRSSYEQYF
V: TRBV7-2
D: NA
size: NA
J: TRBJ2-7

DNA: TGCGCCAGCAGTTCTAGCGGGGGGGCCTCCTACAATGAGCAGTTCTTC
CDR3: CASSSSGGASYNEQFF
V: TRBV5-1
D: TRBD2
size: NA
J: TRBJ2-1

DNA: TGTGCCAGCAGCTTAACGGGTGATCAGCCCCAGCATTTT
CDR3: CASSLTGDQPQHF
V: TRBV7-9
D: NA
size: NA
J: TRBJ1-5

DNA: TGCGCCAGCACTCCCTTTCCAGCGGGGGGGCACTACGAGCAGTACTTC
CDR3: CASTPFPAGGHYEQYF
V: TRBV10-2
D: TRBD2
size: NA
J: TRBJ2-7

DNA: TGCGCCAGCAGTGAACAACAGTCCTACGAGCAGTACTTC
CDR3: CASSEQQSYEQYF
V: TRBV10-2
D: NA
size: NA
J: TRBJ2-7

DNA: TGTGCCAGCAGACTAGCGCCTCTGGATACGCAGTATTTT
CDR3: CASRLAPLDTQYF
V: TRBV6-5
D: TRBD2
size: NA
J: TRBJ2-3

DNA: TGTGCCAGCAGCTTACTTTCCGGGGGAAGCACCGGGGAGCTGTTTTTT
CDR3: CASSLLSGGSTGELFF
V: TRBV7-2
D: NA
size: once
J: TRBJ2-2

DNA: TGCGCCAGCAGCCCCCGGGACAGTGCTAACTATGGCTACACCTTC
CDR3: CASSPRDSANYGYTF
V: TRBV4-1
D: TRBD1
size: NA
J: TRBJ1-2

DNA: TGTGCCAGCAAAACAGACAATAGCAATCAGCCCCAGCATTTT
CDR3: CASKTDNSNQPQHF
V: TRBV2
D: NA
size: NA
J: TRBJ1-5

DNA: TGTGCCAGCAGTCTTGACAACTTAGATACGCAGTATTTT
CDR3: CASSLDNLDTQYF
V: TRBV5-8
D: NA
size: few
J: TRBJ2-3